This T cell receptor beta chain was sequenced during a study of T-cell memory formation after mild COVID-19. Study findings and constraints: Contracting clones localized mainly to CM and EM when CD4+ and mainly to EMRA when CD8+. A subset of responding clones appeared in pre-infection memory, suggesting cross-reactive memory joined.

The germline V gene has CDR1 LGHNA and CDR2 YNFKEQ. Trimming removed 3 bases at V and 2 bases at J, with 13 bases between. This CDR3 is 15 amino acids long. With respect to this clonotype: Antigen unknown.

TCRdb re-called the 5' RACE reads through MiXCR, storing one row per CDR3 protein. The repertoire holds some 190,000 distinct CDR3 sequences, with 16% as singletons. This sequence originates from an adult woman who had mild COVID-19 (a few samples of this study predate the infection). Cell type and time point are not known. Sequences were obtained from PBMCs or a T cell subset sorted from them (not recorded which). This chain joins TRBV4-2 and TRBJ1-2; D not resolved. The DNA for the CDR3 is TGTGCCAGCAGCCACAACACTGGGCGCAACTATGGCTACACCTTC. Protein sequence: CASSHNTGRNYGYTF.